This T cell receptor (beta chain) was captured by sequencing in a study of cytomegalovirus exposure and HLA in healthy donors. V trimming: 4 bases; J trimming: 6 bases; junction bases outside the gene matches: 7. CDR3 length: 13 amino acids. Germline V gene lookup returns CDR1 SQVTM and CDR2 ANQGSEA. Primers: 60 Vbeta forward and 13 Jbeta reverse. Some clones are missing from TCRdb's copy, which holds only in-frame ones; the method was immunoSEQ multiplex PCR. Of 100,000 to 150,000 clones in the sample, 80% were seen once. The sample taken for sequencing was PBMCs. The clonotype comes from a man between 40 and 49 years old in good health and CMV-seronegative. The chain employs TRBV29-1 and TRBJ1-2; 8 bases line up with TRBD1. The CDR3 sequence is CSVAPRTGNGYTF. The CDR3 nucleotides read TGCAGCGTTGCCCCCCGGACAGGGAATGGCTACACCTTC.